The text below deals with one T cell receptor (beta chain). The specificity of this receptor is unknown. The record has no base qualities; no much larger clone is one base away. Looking up the germline V gene yields CDR1 SGDLS and CDR2 YYNGEE. V and J are truncated by 1 base and 0 bases respectively, leaving an intervening sequence of 8 bases. The CDR3, from cysteine to phenylalanine, totals 15 residues. Here the CDR3 DNA is all that survives: 45 bases in frame from base 1. What the time point label conveys for this sample: about 28 days (+/-7) after the second vaccine dose. AZD1222 recipients with second doses at about 4 weeks or about 12 weeks were pooled, because spike-specific TCR depth and breadth did not differ between schedules. Samples from vaccinated people were obtained from the UK trials COV001 and COV002, which included a single-blind randomized controlled phase 2/3 trial of AZD1222 (ChAdOx1 nCoV-19) in healthy adults. For TCRbeta chain sequencing, PBMC samples were collected from trial participants at day 0 and at day 28 after the second dose.

The data derive from a study of T cell responses to AZD1222 COVID-19 vaccine (dated by TCRdb to about 2021). For the wider study: A total of over 230 trial participants underwent TCR sequencing, of whom nearly 210 received two doses of AZD1222 and around 26 received two doses of the MenACWY control vaccine. Trial participants were enrolled into age subgroups of 18-55, 56-69 and 70-plus years, which contained around 150, 29 and 61 TCR-sequenced participants, respectively. General findings and caveats noted by the study authors: Conclusions about previously exposed vaccinees are limited because only five to seven AZD1222 recipients were SARS-CoV-2 seropositive at baseline. Because no day 14 peak-response samples were available, repertoires were characterized only after the peak T cell response. Spike-specific TCR breadth and depth rose significantly after two AZD1222 doses compared with day 0 and with MenACWY recipients. In the small 56-69-year group, the increase in depth fell short of significance, most likely because of low power. Most participants were white British and females outnumbered males, and the authors suggested that clonal diversity may have been underestimated. Nearly half of unique spike-specific TCRs reportedly recognized epitopes outside regions mutated in the B.1.351 and B.1.1.7 variants. The vaccine-associated CD4 TCRs covered the entire spike protein, and the dominant responses fell in regions 160-218 and 743-854.

The CDR3 regions of human TCRbeta chains were analyzed by immunosequencing. The study's processing was this. TCRs in the repertoires were matched against a reference library of SARS-CoV-2-specific TCRs that had been generated with the MIRA antigen-specificity platform. Breadth meant the fraction of unique TCRs that were SARS-CoV-2-associated, whereas depth meant the fraction of total T cells that were SARS-CoV-2-associated. Using the MIRA data, each spike-specific TCR was assigned both to the spike region to which the TCR was reactive and to a CD4 or CD8 class. Log10-transformed breadth and depth values were compared by one-way ANOVA with Sidak's multiple comparisons tests. In TCRdb, the immuneACCESS table is reduced to in-frame sequences with V and J assigned. These tables do not hold every clone; where another copy was compared, an unresolved V gene accounts for under half, and the others remain unexplained. V and J calls plus clone size are reproduced from that table; the DNA served to infer D and trimming. The sample table records around 130,000 clones; about nine tenths of these occur just once. The ten biggest clones cover 9.5% of the sample.

Here the sequenced sample was peripheral blood, taken 28 days after the second AZD1222 dose. The rearranged chain carries TRBV9 and TRBJ2-1; the D gene assignment is ambiguous. The source is an adult who received the AZD1222 COVID-19 vaccine. The nucleotide sequence is TGTGCCAGCAGCGTATCGCCCCGCTCCTACAATGAGCAGTTCTTC. Its coded protein is CASSVSPRSYNEQFF.